The rows below give T cell receptor beta chains drawn from one sample of a study of T cells in Graves' hyperthyroidism and ophthalmopathy. Each CDR3 protein is one row after TCRdb ran MiXCR on the multiplex PCR reads. The data show approximately 600,000 distinct CDR3 sequences, under 25% seen once. The sequenced sample consisted of blood. The receptors shown here come from a man aged 25 to 40 with Graves' ophthalmopathy. Both conserved end residues are part of each CDR3. The D gene is left open where the match is weak. Not all rows give a size; the values are once, few, many and, for expanded clones, a class.

j_gene,d_gene,abundance,v_gene,CDR3aa,CDR3nt
TRBJ2-1,NA,NA,TRBV10-3,CAISWQGQNNEQFF,TGTGCCATCAGTTGGCAGGGGCAGAACAATGAGCAGTTCTTC
TRBJ1-4,NA,few,TRBV4-2,CASSQQGTTTNEKLFF,TGTGCCAGCAGCCAACAGGGGACCACAACTAATGAAAAACTGTTTTTT
TRBJ2-5,NA,NA,TRBV12-3/TRBV12-4,CASSPSGTPLYF,TGTGCCAGCAGTCCCTCGGGGACGCCCCTGTACTTC
TRBJ2-5,TRBD1,many,TRBV7-9,CASRLSWDRDLKETQYF,TGTGCCAGCAGATTAAGTTGGGACAGGGACCTCAAAGAGACCCAGTACTTC
TRBJ2-1,NA,NA,TRBV7-2,CASSLAGGSVNEQFF,TGTGCCAGCAGCTTAGCGGGAGGTAGCGTCAATGAGCAGTTCTTC
TRBJ2-7,NA,many,TRBV6-1,CASSERGTSYEQYF,TGTGCCAGCAGTGAACGAGGGACCTCCTACGAGCAGTACTTC
TRBJ2-3,TRBD2,NA,TRBV10-3,CAISESPSGGTDTQYF,TGTGCCATCAGTGAGAGTCCTAGCGGGGGCACAGATACGCAGTATTTT
TRBJ2-6,TRBD2,few,TRBV29-1,CSVEAAGAGANVLTF,TGCAGCGTTGAGGCGGCGGGGGCTGGGGCCAACGTCCTGACTTTC
TRBJ1-6,NA,few,TRBV3-1,CASSPGQNSPLHF,TGTGCCAGCAGCCCCGGACAGAATTCACCCCTCCACTTT
TRBJ2-7,NA,NA,TRBV12-3/TRBV12-4,CASSLVDAYEQYF,TGTGCCAGCAGTTTAGTGGACGCCTACGAGCAGTACTTC
TRBJ2-2,TRBD2,many,TRBV6-1,CASSYGTSVPGELFF,TGTGCCAGCAGTTACGGGACTAGCGTCCCCGGGGAGCTGTTTTTT
TRBJ2-7,NA,NA,TRBV7-2,CASSLGGSSDEQYF,TGTGCCAGCAGCTTGGGGGGATCCTCCGACGAGCAGTACTTC
TRBJ2-3,NA,many,TRBV30,CAGSGGGDTQYF,TGTGCCGGAAGCGGAGGGGGAGATACGCAGTATTTT
TRBJ1-5,NA,NA,TRBV5-6,CASSLARGHSNQPQHF,TGTGCCAGCAGCTTGGCCAGGGGACATAGCAATCAGCCCCAGCATTTT
TRBJ2-7,NA,NA,TRBV9,CASSVEDGSRLIEQYF,TGTGCCAGCAGCGTAGAGGACGGGAGTAGGTTGATAGAGCAGTACTTC
TRBJ1-5,NA,NA,TRBV7-2,CVSSLGGGRGNQPQHF,TGTGTCAGCAGCTTAGGAGGGGGTAGAGGCAATCAGCCCCAGCATTTT
TRBJ2-1,TRBD1,NA,TRBV20-1,CSATDRGYEQFF,TGCAGTGCTACGGACAGGGGGTATGAGCAGTTCTTC
TRBJ2-7,NA,few,TRBV5-4,CASSADRQAGHEQYF,TGTGCCAGCAGCGCGGACCGACAGGCGGGCCACGAGCAGTACTTC
TRBJ1-4,NA,NA,TRBV5-1,CASSPDRLNEKLFF,TGCGCCAGCAGCCCAGACAGGTTGAATGAAAAACTGTTTTTT
TRBJ1-6,NA,NA,TRBV7-9,CASSLSTGSPLHF,TGTGCCAGCAGTTTAAGTACAGGATCACCCCTCCACTTT
TRBJ1-3,NA,few,TRBV6-6,CASSYRRGLSSGNTIYF,TGTGCCAGCAGTTACCGGCGGGGCCTAAGCTCTGGAAACACCATATATTTT
TRBJ1-1,TRBD1,few,TRBV20-1,CSVTDRGRMNTEAFF,TGCAGTGTTACCGACAGGGGGCGGATGAACACTGAAGCTTTCTTT
TRBJ2-7,TRBD1,few,TRBV6-2/TRBV6-3,CASRTGGQYKQYF,TGTGCCAGCAGAACAGGGGGCCAGTACAAGCAGTACTTC
TRBJ1-2,NA,few,TRBV19,CASSRQGGSYTF,TGTGCCAGTAGTCGGCAGGGTGGGAGCTACACCTTC
TRBJ2-3,TRBD2,many,TRBV11-2,CASSGGLAITDTQYF,TGTGCCAGCAGCGGGGGACTAGCGATCACAGATACGCAGTATTTT
TRBJ2-5,TRBD2,NA,TRBV7-7,CASSLDTSGQTQYF,TGTGCTAGCAGCTTAGACACTAGCGGACAGACCCAGTACTTC
TRBJ2-7,NA,NA,TRBV18,CASSPNGKPRGDEQYF,TGTGCCAGCTCACCAAATGGCAAGCCTCGCGGGGACGAGCAGTACTTC
TRBJ2-7,TRBD1,many,TRBV2,CASSSDRGSYEQYF,TGTGCCAGCAGTTCCGACAGGGGTTCCTACGAGCAGTACTTC
TRBJ1-1,NA,NA,TRBV6-1,CASSEVRNTEAFF,TGTGCCAGCAGTGAAGTGCGGAACACTGAAGCTTTCTTT
TRBJ1-5,NA,few,TRBV2,CASNDRWEQPQHF,TGTGCCAGCAACGACAGGTGGGAACAGCCCCAGCATTTT